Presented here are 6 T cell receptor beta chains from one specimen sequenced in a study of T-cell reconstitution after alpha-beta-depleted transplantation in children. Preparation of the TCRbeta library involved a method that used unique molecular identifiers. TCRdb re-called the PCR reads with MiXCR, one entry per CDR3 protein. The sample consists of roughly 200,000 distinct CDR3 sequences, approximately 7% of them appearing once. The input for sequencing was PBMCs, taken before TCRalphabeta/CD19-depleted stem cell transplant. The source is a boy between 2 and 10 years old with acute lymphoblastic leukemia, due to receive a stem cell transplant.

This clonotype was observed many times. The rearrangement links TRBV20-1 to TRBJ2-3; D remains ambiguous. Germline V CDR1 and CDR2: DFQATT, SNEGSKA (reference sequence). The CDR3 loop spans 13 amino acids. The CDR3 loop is CSTDPYRTDTQYF. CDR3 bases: TGCAGCACGGACCCTTATCGCACAGATACGCAGTATTTT.

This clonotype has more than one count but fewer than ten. Written as DNA, the CDR3 is TGTGCCAGCAGTGATTCGGCAGCCTACGAGCAGTACTTC. This gives the protein CASSDSAAYEQYF. The rearrangement joins TRBV6-1 to TRBJ2-7; no clear D. Germline values: CDR1 MNHNS, CDR2 SASEGT. This CDR3 region has 13 residues. With 3 bases removed from V and 2 bases from J, the gap between germline ends came to 8 bases.

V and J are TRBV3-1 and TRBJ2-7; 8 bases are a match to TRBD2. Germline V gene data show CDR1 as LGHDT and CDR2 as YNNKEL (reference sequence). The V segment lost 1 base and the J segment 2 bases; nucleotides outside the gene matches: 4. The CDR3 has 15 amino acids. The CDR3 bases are TGTGCCAGCAGCCAAGCGGGGGGGCCCACCTACGAGCAGTACTTC. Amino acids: CASSQAGGPTYEQYF.

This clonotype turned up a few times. The CDR3: CSVGMDSSERYMNTEAFF. The CDR3 region has the DNA TGCAGCGTTGGGATGGACAGTTCGGAACGTTACATGAACACTGAAGCTTTCTTT. V and J are TRBV29-1 and TRBJ1-1; D perhaps matches TRBD1 (6 bases). The CDR3 extends over 18 amino acids. In germline, CDR1 is SQVTM, CDR2 ANQGSEA. Deletions cut 4 bases from V and 0 bases from J, with 24 bases between.

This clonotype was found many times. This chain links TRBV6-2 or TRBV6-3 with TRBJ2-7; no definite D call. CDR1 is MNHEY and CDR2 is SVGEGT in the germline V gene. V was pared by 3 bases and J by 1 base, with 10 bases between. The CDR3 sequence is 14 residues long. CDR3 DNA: TGTGCCAGCAGTTATGCCGGCAGATCCTACGAGCAGTACTTC. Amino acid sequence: CASSYAGRSYEQYF.

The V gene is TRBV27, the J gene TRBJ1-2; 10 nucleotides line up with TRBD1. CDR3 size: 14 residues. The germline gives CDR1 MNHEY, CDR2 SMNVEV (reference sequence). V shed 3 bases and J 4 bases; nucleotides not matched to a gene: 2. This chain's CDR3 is CASSLTGGRYGYTF. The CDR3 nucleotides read TGTGCCAGCAGTTTGACAGGGGGCCGCTATGGCTACACCTTC.